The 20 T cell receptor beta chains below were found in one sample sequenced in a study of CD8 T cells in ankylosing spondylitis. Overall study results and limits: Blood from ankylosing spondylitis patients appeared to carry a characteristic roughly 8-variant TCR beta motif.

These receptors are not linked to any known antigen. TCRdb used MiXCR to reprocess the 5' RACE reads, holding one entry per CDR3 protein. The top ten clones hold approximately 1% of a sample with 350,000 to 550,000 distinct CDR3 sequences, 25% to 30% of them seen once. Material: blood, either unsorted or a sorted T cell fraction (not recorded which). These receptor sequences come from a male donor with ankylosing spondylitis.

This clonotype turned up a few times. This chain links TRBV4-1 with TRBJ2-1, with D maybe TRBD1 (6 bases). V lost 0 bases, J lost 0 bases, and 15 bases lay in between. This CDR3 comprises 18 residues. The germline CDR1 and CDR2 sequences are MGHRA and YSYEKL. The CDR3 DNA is TGCGCCAGCAGCCAAGATAAGGGGGTGGGGAGCTCCTACAATGAGCAGTTCTTC. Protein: CASSQDKGVGSSYNEQFF.

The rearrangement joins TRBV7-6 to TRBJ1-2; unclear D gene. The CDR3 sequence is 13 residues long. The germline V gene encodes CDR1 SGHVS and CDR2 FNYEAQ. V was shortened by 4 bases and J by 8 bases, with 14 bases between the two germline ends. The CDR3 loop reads CASSSPSLGGYTF. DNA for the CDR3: TGTGCCAGCAGCTCACCGTCTTTGGGAGGCTACACCTTC. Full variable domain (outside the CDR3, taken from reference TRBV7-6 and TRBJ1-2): GAGVSQSPRYKVTKRGQDVALRCDPISGHVSLYWYRQALGQGPEFLTYFNYEAQQDKSGLPNDRFSAERPEGSISTLTIQRTEQRDSAMYRCASSSPSLGGYTFGSGTRLTVV.

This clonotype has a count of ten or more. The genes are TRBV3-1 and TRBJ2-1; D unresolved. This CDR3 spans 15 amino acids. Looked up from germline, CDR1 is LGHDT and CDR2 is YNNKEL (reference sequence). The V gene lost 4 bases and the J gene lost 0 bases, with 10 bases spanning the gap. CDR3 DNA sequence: TGTGCCAGCAGCCCCACCCGGAGCTCCTACAATGAGCAGTTCTTC. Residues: CASSPTRSSYNEQFF.

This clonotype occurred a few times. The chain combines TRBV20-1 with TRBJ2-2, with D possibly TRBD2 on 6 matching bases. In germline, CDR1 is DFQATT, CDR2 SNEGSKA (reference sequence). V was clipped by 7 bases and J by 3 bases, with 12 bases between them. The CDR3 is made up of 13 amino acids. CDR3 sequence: CSVVRRDTGELFF. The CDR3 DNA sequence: TGCAGTGTGGTTCGGAGGGACACCGGGGAGCTGTTTTTT.

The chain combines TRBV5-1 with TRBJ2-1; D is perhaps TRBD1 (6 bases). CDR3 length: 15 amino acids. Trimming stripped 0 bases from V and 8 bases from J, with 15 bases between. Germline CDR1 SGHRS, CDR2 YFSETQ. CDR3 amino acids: CASSLGQAGVDEQFF. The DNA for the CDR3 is TGCGCCAGCAGCTTGGGACAGGCCGGGGTAGATGAGCAGTTCTTC.

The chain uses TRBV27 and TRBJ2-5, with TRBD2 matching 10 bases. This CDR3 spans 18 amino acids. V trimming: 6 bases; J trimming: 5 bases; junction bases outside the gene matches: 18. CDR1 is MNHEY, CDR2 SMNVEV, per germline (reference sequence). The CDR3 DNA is TGTGCCAGCAGCCCCAGTCTAGCGGGAGTAAAGGGGCGTGAGACCCAGTACTTC. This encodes CASSPSLAGVKGRETQYF.

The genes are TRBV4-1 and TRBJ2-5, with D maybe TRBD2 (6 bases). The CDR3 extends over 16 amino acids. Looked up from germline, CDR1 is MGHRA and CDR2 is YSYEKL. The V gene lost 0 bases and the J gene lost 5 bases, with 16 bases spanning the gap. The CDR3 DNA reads TGCGCCAGCAGCCAAGAACGTACGGGAGTAGGGGAGACCCAGTACTTC. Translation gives CASSQERTGVGETQYF.

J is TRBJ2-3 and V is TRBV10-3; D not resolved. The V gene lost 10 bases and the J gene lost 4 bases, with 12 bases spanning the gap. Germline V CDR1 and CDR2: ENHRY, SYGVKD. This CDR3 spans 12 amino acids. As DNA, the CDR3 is TGTGCCAACGCCGAGGCGGCAGATACGCAGTATTTT. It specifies CANAEAADTQYF.

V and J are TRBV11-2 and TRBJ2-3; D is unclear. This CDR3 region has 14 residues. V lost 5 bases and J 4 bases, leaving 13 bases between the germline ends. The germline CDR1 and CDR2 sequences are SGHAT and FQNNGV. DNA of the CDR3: TGTGCCAGCAGCCCGTATCGGGTGGCAGATACGCAGTATTTT. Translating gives CASSPYRVADTQYF.

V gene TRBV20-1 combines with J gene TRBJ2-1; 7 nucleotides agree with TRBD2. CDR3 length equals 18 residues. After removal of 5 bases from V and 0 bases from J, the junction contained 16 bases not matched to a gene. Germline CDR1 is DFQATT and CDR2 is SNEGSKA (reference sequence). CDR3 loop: CSALGREGVRSSYNEQFF. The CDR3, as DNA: TGCAGTGCTTTAGGGAGGGAGGGCGTTCGGAGCTCCTACAATGAGCAGTTCTTC.

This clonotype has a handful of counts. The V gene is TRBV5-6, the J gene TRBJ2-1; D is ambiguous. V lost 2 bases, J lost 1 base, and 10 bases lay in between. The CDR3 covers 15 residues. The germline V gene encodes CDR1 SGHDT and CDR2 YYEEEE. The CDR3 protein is CASSFVENSYNEQFF. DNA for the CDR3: TGTGCCAGCAGCTTCGTGGAAAATTCCTACAATGAGCAGTTCTTC.

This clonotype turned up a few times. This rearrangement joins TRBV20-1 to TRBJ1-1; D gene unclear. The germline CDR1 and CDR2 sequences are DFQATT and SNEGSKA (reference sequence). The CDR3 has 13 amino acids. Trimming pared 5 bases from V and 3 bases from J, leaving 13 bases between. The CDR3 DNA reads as TGCAGTGCTGATGAGGGCGGCCACACTGAAGCTTTCTTT. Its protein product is CSADEGGHTEAFF.

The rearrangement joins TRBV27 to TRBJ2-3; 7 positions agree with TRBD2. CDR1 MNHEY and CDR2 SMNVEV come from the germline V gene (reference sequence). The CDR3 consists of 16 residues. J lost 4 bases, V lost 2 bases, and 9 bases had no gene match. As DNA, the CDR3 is TGTGCCAGCAGTTTACTTAAGGCGGGAGCCGCAGATACGCAGTATTTT. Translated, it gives CASSLLKAGAADTQYF.

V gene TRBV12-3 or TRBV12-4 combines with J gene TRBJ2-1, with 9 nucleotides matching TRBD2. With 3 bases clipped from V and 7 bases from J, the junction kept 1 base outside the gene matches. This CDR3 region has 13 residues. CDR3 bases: TGTGCCAGCAGTTTTAGCGGGAGAAATGAGCAGTTCTTC. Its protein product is CASSFSGRNEQFF.

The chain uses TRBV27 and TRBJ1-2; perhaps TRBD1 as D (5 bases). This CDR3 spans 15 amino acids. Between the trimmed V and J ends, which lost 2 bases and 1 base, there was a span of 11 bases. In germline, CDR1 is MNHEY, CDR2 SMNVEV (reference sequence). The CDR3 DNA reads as TGTGCCAGCAGTTTAGGAAGGGACTTTAACTATGGCTACACCTTC. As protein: CASSLGRDFNYGYTF.

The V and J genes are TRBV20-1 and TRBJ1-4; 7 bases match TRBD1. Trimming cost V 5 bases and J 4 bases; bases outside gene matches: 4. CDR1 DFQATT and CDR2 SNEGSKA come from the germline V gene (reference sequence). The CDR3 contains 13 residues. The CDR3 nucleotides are TGCAGTGCTCGACAGGGAAGTAATGAAAAACTGTTTTTT. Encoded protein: CSARQGSNEKLFF.

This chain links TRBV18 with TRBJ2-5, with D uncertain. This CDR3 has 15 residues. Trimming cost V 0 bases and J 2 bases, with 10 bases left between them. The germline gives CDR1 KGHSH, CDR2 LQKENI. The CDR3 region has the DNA TGTGCCAGCTCACCACCGGGCGCCAGACAAGAGACCCAGTACTTC. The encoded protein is CASSPPGARQETQYF.

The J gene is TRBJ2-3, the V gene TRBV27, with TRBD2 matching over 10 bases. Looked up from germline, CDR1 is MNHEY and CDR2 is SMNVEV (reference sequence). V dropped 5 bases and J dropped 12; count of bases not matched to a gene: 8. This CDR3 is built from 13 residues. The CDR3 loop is CASSQRGGFSQYF. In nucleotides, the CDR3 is TGTGCCAGCAGTCAGCGGGGGGGGTTCTCTCAGTATTTT.

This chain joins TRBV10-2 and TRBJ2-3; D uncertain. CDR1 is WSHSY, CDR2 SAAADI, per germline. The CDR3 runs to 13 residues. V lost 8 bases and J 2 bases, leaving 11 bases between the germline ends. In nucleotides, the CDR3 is TGCGCCAGCCGAAAAGGTCCCACAGATACGCAGTATTTT. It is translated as CASRKGPTDTQYF.

The DNA of the CDR3 is TGCAGTGCTAGAGATTCTGGGGGGGCGCGGACTGAAGCTTTCTTT. It yields the protein CSARDSGGARTEAFF. The rearrangement joins TRBV20-1 to TRBJ1-1, with D possibly matching TRBD1 (6 bases). In germline, CDR1 is DFQATT, CDR2 SNEGSKA (reference sequence). The CDR3 contains 15 residues. The ends were cut back, 0 bases at V and 5 bases at J, with 16 bases in the middle.